This T cell receptor (beta chain) was identified in a study of control samples from healthy donors and cancer patients. Here immunoSEQ multiplex PCR was the method, and the copy in TCRdb shows in-frame clones only, minus some. The sample has over 150,000 clones, 90% to 95% seen once. The clonotype was recovered from a man aged 18 to 29 in good health. The sequencing input was blood.

CDR3 nucleotides: TGTGCCTGGAGTGTACCTCGGACCGCATCATACTATGGCTACACCTTC. It yields the protein CAWSVPRTASYYGYTF. The V call is TRBV30, the J call TRBJ1-2; D not certain. Trimming shortened V by 0 bases and J by 3 bases, and 17 bases separated the two germline ends. Germline V gives CDR1 GTSNPN, CDR2 SVGIG (reference sequence). The CDR3 runs 16 residues. Full variable domain (remainder filled in from reference TRBV30 and TRBJ1-2): SQTIHQWPATLVQPVGSPLSLECTVEGTSNPNLYWYRQAAGRGLQLLFYSVGIGQISSEVPQNLSASRPQDRQFILSSKKLLLSDSGFYLCAWSVPRTASYYGYTFGSGTRLTVV.